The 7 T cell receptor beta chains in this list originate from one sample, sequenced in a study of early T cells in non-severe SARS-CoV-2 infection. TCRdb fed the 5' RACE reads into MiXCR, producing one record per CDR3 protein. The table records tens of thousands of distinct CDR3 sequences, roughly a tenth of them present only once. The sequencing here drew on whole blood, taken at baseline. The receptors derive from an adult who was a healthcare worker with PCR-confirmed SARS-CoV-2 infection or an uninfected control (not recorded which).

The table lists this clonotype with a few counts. CDR3 bases: TGTGCCAGCAGTTCGGGGGCAGGGAGAGAACAGCCCCAGCATTTT. Translating gives CASSSGAGREQPQHF. This chain uses TRBV27 with TRBJ1-5, with TRBD1 as a possible D gene (6 bases). Germline V gives CDR1 MNHEY, CDR2 SMNVEV (reference sequence). The CDR3 totals 15 residues. Trimming removed 4 bases at V and 7 bases at J, with 17 bases between.

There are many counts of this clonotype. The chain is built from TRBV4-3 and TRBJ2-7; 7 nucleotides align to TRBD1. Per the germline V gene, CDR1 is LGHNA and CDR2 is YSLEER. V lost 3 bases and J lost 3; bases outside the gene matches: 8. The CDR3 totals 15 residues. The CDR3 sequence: CASSQRGTANYEQYF. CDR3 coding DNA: TGCGCCAGCAGCCAGAGAGGGACAGCTAACTACGAGCAGTACTTC.

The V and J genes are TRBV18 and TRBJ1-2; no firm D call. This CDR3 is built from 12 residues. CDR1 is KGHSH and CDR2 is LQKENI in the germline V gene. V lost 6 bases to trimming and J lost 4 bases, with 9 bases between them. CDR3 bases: TGTGCCAGCTCGTATGAAGGCTATGGCTACACCTTC. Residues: CASSYEGYGYTF.

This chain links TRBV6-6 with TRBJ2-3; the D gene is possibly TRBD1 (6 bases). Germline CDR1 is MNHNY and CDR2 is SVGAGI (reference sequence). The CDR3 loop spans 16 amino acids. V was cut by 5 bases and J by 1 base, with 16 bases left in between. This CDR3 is CASSKKTGVGTDTQYF. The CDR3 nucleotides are TGTGCCAGCAGTAAGAAGACAGGAGTCGGCACAGATACGCAGTATTTT.

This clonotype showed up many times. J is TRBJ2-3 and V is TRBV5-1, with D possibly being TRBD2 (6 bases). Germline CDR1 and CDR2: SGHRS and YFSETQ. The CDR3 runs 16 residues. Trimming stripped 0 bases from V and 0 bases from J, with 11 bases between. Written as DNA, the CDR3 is TGCGCCAGCAGCTTGGTGGGCGGGACGAGCACAGATACGCAGTATTTT. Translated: CASSLVGGTSTDTQYF.

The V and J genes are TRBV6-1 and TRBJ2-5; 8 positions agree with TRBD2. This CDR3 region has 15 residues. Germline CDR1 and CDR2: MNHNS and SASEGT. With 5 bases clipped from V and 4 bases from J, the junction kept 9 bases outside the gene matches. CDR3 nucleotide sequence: TGTGCCAGCAGTCTCGGGGACGCGGGAGGAGAGACCCAGTACTTC. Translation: CASSLGDAGGETQYF.

The DNA of the CDR3 is TGTGCCAGCAGTTCTGACTATCACGGCGGTGAGCAGTTCTTC. It translates to CASSSDYHGGEQFF. This sequence joins TRBV6-4 and TRBJ2-1; tentatively, D is TRBD2 (5 bases). Per germline, CDR1 MRHNA and CDR2 SNTAGT. The V end lost 5 bases, the J end lost 9 bases, and 17 bases lay between the germline ends. The CDR3 is 14 residues long.